Given below is one TCR beta chain in context. Its antigen is unidentified. No patient had received any treatment before thyroid surgery. This sample was included in a study of metastatic and nonmetastatic thyroid tumors. At the level of the study: The comparison covered peripheral blood and tumor or nodule tissue in malignant and benign thyroid patients.

Overall study findings and caveats: Benign nodules reportedly had significantly lower TCR beta diversity than malignant thyroid tumors in blood and tumor.

Trimming took off 4 bases at V and 4 bases at J, with 14 bases between the two ends. This CDR3 region has 14 residues. CDR1 is SGHRS, CDR2 YFSETQ, per germline. Under the authors' procedure: Building a distant-metastasis classifier for papillary thyroid cancer drew on CDR3 differences across clinicopathological groups. MiXCR re-clonotyped the PCR reads for TCRdb. For this entry, the V and J calls and clone size follow TCRdb and not the study's own pipeline. The table lists fewer than 15,000 clones, under 30% of them singletons. The chain links TRBV5-1 to TRBJ1-1; the D is unclear. Sequencing input: tumor tissue. The sequence came from a female donor with papillary thyroid cancer or a benign thyroid nodule (not recorded which). Some clones in this sample may be carry-over from other donors' samples. The DNA of the CDR3 is TGCGCCAGCAGCGTGAGTACAGCGACCACTGAAGCTTTCTTT. Translated, it gives CASSVSTATTEAFF.